This TCR beta chain emerged from a study of T-cell reconstitution after alpha-beta-depleted transplantation in children. Per the germline V gene, CDR1 is SGHDN and CDR2 is FVKESK. This CDR3 is built from 21 residues. V shed 3 bases, J shed 0 bases, and the junction held 18 bases outside the gene matches. This clonotype was counted only a few times. The authors prepared the TCRbeta library with unique molecular identifiers. TCRdb passed the PCR reads through MiXCR, listing each CDR3 protein once. The sample holds more than 40,000 distinct CDR3 sequences, around half seen once. The specimen comprised peripheral blood, sampled before TCRalphabeta/CD19-depleted stem cell transplant. The TCR comes from a boy in the first two years of life with SCID, due to receive a stem cell transplant. The V call is TRBV14, the J call TRBJ2-1; 9 nucleotides match TRBD1. As DNA, the CDR3 is TGTGCCAGCAGCCACCCCTCTGAGGGGACAGGGCACCTCAGCTCCTACAATGAGCAGTTCTTC. Translating it yields CASSHPSEGTGHLSSYNEQFF.